One and the same sample provided the 25 T cell receptor beta chains below, sequenced in a study of T cell repertoires in cytomegalovirus infection (dated by TCRdb to about 2019). The reads were generated on an Illumina HiSeq 1500. TCRdb redid the processing of the public reads, applying fastp at Q25 and MiXCR, and retained in-frame beta chains. Records with the same CDR3 protein are collapsed into one entry carrying the most frequent genes and DNA. For this sample there are more than 150,000 distinct CDR3 sequences; roughly 15% appear just once. The top ten clones comprise roughly 20% of the sample. The sample comprised CD8+ T cells from PBMCs. The receptors derive from a human donor in good health (CMV status not recorded). Some clones in this sample may be carry-over from other donors' samples.

In this sample, this clonotype turned up many times. This rearrangement joins TRBV28 to TRBJ1-6; 9 bases fit TRBD1. V lost 1 base and J lost 9; bases outside the gene matches: 7. The germline CDR1 and CDR2 sequences are MDHEN and SYDVKM. The CDR3 covers 16 residues. CDR3 sequence (DNA): TGTGCCAGCAGTTTATACACCGGGACAGGGTTTTCACCCCTCCACTTT. Its protein product is CASSLYTGTGFSPLHF.

The chain has TRBV9 and TRBJ2-6; D call uncertain. Germline CDR1 and CDR2: SGDLS and YYNGEE. The CDR3 contains 14 residues. Trimming left V 3 bases short and J 3 bases short, with 7 bases between. Written as DNA, the CDR3 is TGTGCCAGCAGCGGAGCGCTTGGGGCCAACGTCCTGACTTTC. Residues: CASSGALGANVLTF.

This chain uses TRBV6-1 with TRBJ2-1; 11 bases are shared with TRBD2. The germline gives CDR1 MNHNS, CDR2 SASEGT. Unmatched junction bases numbered 3, after V lost 1 base and J lost 4 bases. The length of the CDR3 is 16 residues. The CDR3 DNA reads TGTGCCAGCAGTGAAGTATGGACTAGCGGGTACAATGAGCAGTTCTTC. It translates to CASSEVWTSGYNEQFF.

This clonotype was counted only a few times. The chain couples TRBV11-2 to TRBJ2-3; D is perhaps TRBD1 (5 bases). Trimming stripped 5 bases from V and 3 bases from J, with 6 bases between. The CDR3 contains 12 residues. Germline-derived CDR1 and CDR2 are SGHAT and FQNNGV. The CDR3 loop is CASSQGTDTQYF. The CDR3 region has the DNA TGTGCCAGCAGCCAGGGTACAGATACGCAGTATTTT.

The rearrangement joins TRBV7-6 to TRBJ2-3; D could derive from TRBD1 or TRBD2 (5 bases each). Germline V gene data show CDR1 as SGHVS and CDR2 as FNYEAQ. Trimming removed 8 bases at V and 2 bases at J, with 17 bases between. There are 15 residues in the CDR3. The CDR3 DNA is TGTGCCAGCGGGGACGTGAGATCCCTCACAGATACGCAGTATTTT. It specifies CASGDVRSLTDTQYF.

This clonotype was counted ten times or more. The chain uses TRBV7-8 and TRBJ2-7; D may be TRBD2 (6 bases). The length of the CDR3 is 17 residues. Trimming removed 3 bases from V and 0 bases from J, with 18 bases in between. Per the germline V gene, CDR1 is SGHVS and CDR2 is FQNEAQ. CDR3 in amino acids: CASSFNRGTGISYEQYF. In nucleotides, the CDR3 is TGTGCCAGCAGCTTCAATCGTGGGACTGGCATCTCCTACGAGCAGTACTTC.

J is TRBJ2-1 and V is TRBV7-2, with D perhaps given as TRBD1 or TRBD2 (5 bases each). The germline V gene has CDR1 SGHTA and CDR2 FQGNSA. CDR3 length: 15 amino acids. V was trimmed by 5 bases and J by 8 bases, leaving 19 bases between them. The DNA for the CDR3 is TGTGCCAGCAGCCCTGGGACCCTCGGGGTCGATGAGCAGTTCTTC. Encoded protein: CASSPGTLGVDEQFF.

The chain carries TRBV15 and TRBJ2-1, with 8 bases matching TRBD2. CDR1 and CDR2 (germline): LNHNV, YYDKDF (reference sequence). The V and J ends lost 4 bases and 5 bases, in that order; junction bases with no gene match: 7. The CDR3 loop spans 15 amino acids. The CDR3 coding sequence is TGTGCCACCAGCACAAGCGGGAGCGGCCACAATGAGCAGTTCTTC. Translated: CATSTSGSGHNEQFF.

The chain joins TRBV6-2 or TRBV6-3 to TRBJ2-7; D is unresolved. The CDR3 loop spans 17 amino acids. Germline V gene data show CDR1 as MNHEY and CDR2 as SVGEGT. V was clipped by 6 bases and J by 6 bases, with 27 bases between them. CDR3 region: CASSFESSSLELCEQYF. As DNA, the CDR3 is TGTGCCAGCAGCTTCGAGTCAAGCAGTCTAGAATTATGCGAGCAGTACTTC.

The chain joins TRBV11-2 to TRBJ1-4; the D gene is possibly TRBD1 (6 bases). V lost 5 bases and J 1 base, leaving 20 bases between the germline ends. The CDR3 contains 18 residues. CDR1 and CDR2 (germline): SGHAT, FQNNGV. CDR3 protein: CASSPWGGPSVTNEKLFF. CDR3 sequence (DNA): TGTGCCAGCAGCCCCTGGGGGGGGCCCTCAGTAACTAATGAAAAACTGTTTTTT.

V is TRBV28 and J is TRBJ1-1; D is possibly TRBD1 (6 bases). The germline V and J ends were trimmed by 5 bases and 1 base, with 14 bases remaining between them. The length of the CDR3 is 15 residues. Germline CDR1 MDHEN, CDR2 SYDVKM. The CDR3 DNA follows: TGTGCCAGCAGTCCCCTAACGACAGGGAACACTGAAGCTTTCTTT. Its translation: CASSPLTTGNTEAFF.

This clonotype was seen a handful of times. The chain couples TRBV4-3 to TRBJ2-2; D is perhaps TRBD2 (6 bases). The CDR3 covers 17 residues. Germline lookup yields CDR1 LGHNA and CDR2 YSLEER. The germline V and J ends were trimmed by 3 bases and 3 bases, with 17 bases remaining between them. CDR3 protein: CASSQYGVGGYTGELFF. The CDR3 bases are TGCGCCAGCAGCCAGTATGGCGTGGGGGGTTACACCGGGGAGCTGTTTTTT.

In this sample, this clonotype turned up a few times. The CDR3 protein is CASSSRGANTDTQYF. CDR3 nucleotides: TGTGCCAGCAGCTCGAGGGGGGCCAATACAGATACGCAGTATTTT. The gene calls are TRBV11-3 and TRBJ2-3; D may correspond to TRBD1 or TRBD2 (6 bases each). Deletions cut 4 bases from V and 3 bases from J, with 14 bases between. The V gene's germline CDR1 is SGHNT and CDR2 YENEEA. CDR3 size: 15 residues.

This rearrangement joins TRBV6-5 to TRBJ2-1, with 11 bases fitting TRBD2. From germline, CDR1 is MNHEY and CDR2 SVGAGI. There are 15 residues in the CDR3. The V segment lost 6 bases and the J segment 7 bases; nucleotides outside the gene matches: 8. The CDR3 region is CASSATSGGPNEQFF. The CDR3 bases are TGTGCCAGCAGCGCAACTAGCGGGGGTCCGAATGAGCAGTTCTTC.

A remark on this clonotype: A single base separates this from a much larger clone, so it may be a read error. This chain connects TRBV27 to TRBJ2-7; possible D gene TRBD1, 5 bases. Trimming left V 3 bases short and J 0 bases short, with 12 bases between. The CDR3 is made up of 15 amino acids. Germline V lookup: CDR1 MNHEY, CDR2 SMNVEV (reference sequence). CDR3 sequence (DNA): TGTGCCAGCAGTTTGGGGCACACTTACTCCTACGAGCAGTACTTC. Encoded protein: CASSLGHTYSYEQYF.

The V call is TRBV24-1, the J call TRBJ2-1, with TRBD1 identical over 8 bases. J gave up 7 bases and V 3 bases, and 10 bases lay outside the gene matches. Per germline, CDR1 KGHDR and CDR2 SFDVKD. This CDR3 region has 16 residues. The CDR3 DNA reads TGTGCCACCAGTGATCATCTTATGGACAGGGTAAATGAGCAGTTCTTC. Residues: CATSDHLMDRVNEQFF.

This chain uses TRBV14 with TRBJ2-7, with TRBD1 identical over 7 bases. Losses at the gene ends were 0 bases for V and 6 bases for J; bases not matched to a gene: 8. In germline, CDR1 is SGHDN, CDR2 FVKESK. CDR3 length: 15 residues. CDR3: CASSQEPGTALEQYF. The CDR3 DNA follows: TGTGCCAGCAGCCAAGAACCCGGGACAGCTCTCGAGCAGTACTTC.

The gene calls are TRBV5-6 and TRBJ2-1, with unresolved D. The V end was cut by 0 bases, the J end by 6 bases, with 7 bases between. The CDR3 is 13 amino acids. In germline, CDR1 is SGHDT, CDR2 YYEEEE. In DNA, the CDR3 is TGTGCCAGCAGCTTGGAGTCGCGCAATGAGCAGTTCTTC. Residues: CASSLESRNEQFF.

The rearrangement links TRBV7-9 to TRBJ2-1; a weak D match, TRBD2 (5 bases). The CDR3 is 13 amino acids. Looked up from germline, CDR1 is SEHNR and CDR2 is FQNEAQ (reference sequence). V was clipped by 1 base and J by 9 bases, with 10 bases between them. The CDR3 sequence is CASSLGLGSEQFF. CDR3 DNA: TGTGCCAGCAGCTTAGGCTTAGGGAGTGAGCAGTTCTTC.

This chain connects TRBV9 to TRBJ2-1; tentatively, D is TRBD1 (5 bases). With 0 bases removed from V and 7 bases from J, the gap between germline ends came to 14 bases. This CDR3 region has 15 residues. The germline gives CDR1 SGDLS, CDR2 YYNGEE. CDR3: CASSVDLGQRNEQFF. CDR3 nucleotide sequence: TGTGCCAGCAGCGTAGATCTTGGACAAAGAAATGAGCAGTTCTTC.

This clonotype has at least ten counts. This chain joins TRBV7-2 and TRBJ1-1; tentatively, D is TRBD1 (5 bases). The CDR3 is 14 amino acids. Germline assignment: CDR1 SGHTA and CDR2 FQGNSA. Between the trimmed V and J ends, which lost 6 bases and 8 bases, there was a span of 19 bases. This CDR3 is CASSFPGGNREAFF. Written as DNA, the CDR3 is TGTGCCAGCAGTTTCCCCGGGGGGAATAGGGAAGCTTTCTTT.

Only a few counts were recorded for this clonotype. The chain employs TRBV7-2 and TRBJ2-1; 14 bases fit TRBD2. The junction had 5 bases not matched to a gene; V was cut back by 3 bases and J by 4 bases. The CDR3 is 17 residues long. From germline, CDR1 is SGHTA and CDR2 FQGNSA. In nucleotides, the CDR3 is TGTGCCAGCAGCTTTAGACTAGCGGGGGGGAGATACAATGAGCAGTTCTTC. Its translation is CASSFRLAGGRYNEQFF.

The sample holds a few counts of this clonotype. This chain uses TRBV11-2 with TRBJ2-7; tentative D call: TRBD2 (6 bases). Trimming pared 4 bases from V and 4 bases from J, leaving 23 bases between. The V gene's germline CDR1 is SGHAT and CDR2 FQNNGV. The length of the CDR3 is 17 residues. The CDR3 spells CASSSPTSPGNPYEQYF. Here the CDR3 DNA reads TGTGCCAGCAGCTCACCCACTAGCCCCGGTAACCCATACGAGCAGTACTTC.

This clonotype has more than one count but fewer than ten. This sequence joins TRBV2 and TRBJ2-1; TRBD2 matches at 10 bases. The J segment lost 6 bases and the V segment lost 7 bases, leaving 9 bases of the junction unmatched. There are 15 residues in the CDR3. The V gene's germline CDR1 is SNHLY and CDR2 FYNNEI. Here the CDR3 reads CASKASGGSINEQFF. As DNA, the CDR3 is TGTGCCAGCAAGGCTAGCGGGGGAAGCATCAATGAGCAGTTCTTC.

The sample holds many counts of this clonotype. The V call is TRBV7-2, the J call TRBJ1-2; a possible D gene is TRBD1 (6 bases). The V end was cut by 0 bases, the J end by 4 bases, with 12 bases between. This CDR3 region has 15 residues. Germline V CDR1 and CDR2: SGHTA, FQGNSA. The CDR3 coding sequence is TGTGCCAGCAGCTTAGCGGGGGCCAGCTCCTATGGCTACACCTTC. Its protein product is CASSLAGASSYGYTF.